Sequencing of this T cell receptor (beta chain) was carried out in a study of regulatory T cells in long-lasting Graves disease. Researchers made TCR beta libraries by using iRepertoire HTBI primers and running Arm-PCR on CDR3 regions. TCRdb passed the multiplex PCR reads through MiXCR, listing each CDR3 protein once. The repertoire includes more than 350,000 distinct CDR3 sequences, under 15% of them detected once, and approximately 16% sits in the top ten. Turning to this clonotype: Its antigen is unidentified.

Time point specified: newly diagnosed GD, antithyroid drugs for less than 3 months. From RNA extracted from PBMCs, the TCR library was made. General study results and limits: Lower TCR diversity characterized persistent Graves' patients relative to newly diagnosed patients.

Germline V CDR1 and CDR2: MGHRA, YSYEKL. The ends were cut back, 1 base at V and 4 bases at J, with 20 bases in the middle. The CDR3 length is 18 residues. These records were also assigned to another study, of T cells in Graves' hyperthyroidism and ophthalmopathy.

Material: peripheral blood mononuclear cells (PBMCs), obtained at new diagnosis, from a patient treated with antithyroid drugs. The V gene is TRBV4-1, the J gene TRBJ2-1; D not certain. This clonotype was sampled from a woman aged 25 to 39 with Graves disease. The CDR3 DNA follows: TGCGCCAGCAGCCAAGGTGGCTACCTGACCTCCTTTTACAATGAGCAGTTCTTC. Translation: CASSQGGYLTSFYNEQFF.